The present T cell receptor beta chain was sequenced within a study of early stage breast cancer tumors. Study-wide results and limits: Comparing each tissue with blood distinguished tumor from normal in 14 of 16 patients.

Assay: immunoSEQ multiplex PCR; the TCRdb copy retains only in-frame clones and omits some. The data hold more than 65,000 clones, with less than 90% observed a single time. About this clone: The antigen is not known.

CDR1 is LNHDA, CDR2 SQIVND, per germline (reference sequence). J lost 3 bases, V lost 2 bases, and 6 bases had no gene match. CDR3 length equals 15 residues. This rearrangement joins TRBV19 to TRBJ1-1; 7 bases match TRBD1. The receptor comes from a person in their 40s with breast cancer. Sequencing used blood. Here the CDR3 reads CASSITGDGDTEAFF. For the CDR3, the DNA is TGTGCCAGTAGTATAACAGGGGACGGGGACACTGAAGCTTTCTTT.